These 28 T cell receptor beta chains came from one sample sequenced in a study of T-cell reconstitution after alpha-beta-depleted transplantation in children. Unique molecular identifiers were incorporated during preparation of the TCRbeta library. TCRdb independently ran MiXCR on the PCR reads; one entry per CDR3 protein. The sample lists fewer than 750,000 distinct CDR3 sequences, roughly 23% occurring once. Sequenced here: PBMCs, mostly from graft donor cells, sampled 360 days after TCRalphabeta/CD19-depleted stem cell transplant. The receptors here all came from a boy under two years old who had a stem cell transplant for acute myeloid leukemia, so the T cells may come from the graft donor.

This clonotype came up many times. The chain links TRBV2 to TRBJ1-5, with 7 bases aligning to TRBD1. With 6 bases clipped from V and 4 bases from J, the junction kept 9 bases outside the gene matches. CDR1 SNHLY and CDR2 FYNNEI come from the germline V gene. The CDR3 extends over 15 amino acids. The CDR3 DNA reads TGTGCCAGCAGCCCTGATCGGGACAGAAATCAGCCCCAGCATTTT. Residues: CASSPDRDRNQPQHF. Filled out from reference TRBV2 and TRBJ1-5, the complete variable domain reads EPEVTQTPSHQVTQMGQEVILRCVPISNHLYFYWYRQILGQKVEFLVSFYNNEISEKSEIFDDQFSVERPDGSNFTLKIRSTKLEDSAMYFCASSPDRDRNQPQHFGDGTRLSIL.

This clonotype was seen only a few times. The chain uses TRBV3-1 and TRBJ2-6, with 8 bases that match TRBD1. The CDR3 totals 15 residues. Germline trimming cut 5 bases from V and 4 bases from J; bases unmatched to any gene: 4. Germline CDR1 is LGHDT and CDR2 is YNNKEL (reference sequence). CDR3 amino acids: CASSWTGSGANVLTF. DNA for the CDR3: TGTGCCAGCAGCTGGACAGGGTCCGGGGCCAACGTCCTGACTTTC.

The rearrangement links TRBV28 to TRBJ2-7; 10 nucleotides match TRBD1. The CDR3 contains 15 residues. After removal of 5 bases from V and 5 bases from J, the junction contained 9 bases not matched to a gene. The germline V gene encodes CDR1 MDHEN and CDR2 SYDVKM. The CDR3 sequence: CASSAGTGDWNEQYV. The CDR3 DNA follows: TGTGCCAGCAGTGCGGGGACAGGGGATTGGAACGAGCAGTACGTC.

The chain recombines TRBV5-1 with TRBJ1-1; the D gene is possibly TRBD1 (5 bases). The V and J ends lost 1 base and 3 bases respectively, with 10 bases between them. The CDR3 spans 14 residues. The germline gives CDR1 SGHRS, CDR2 YFSETQ. For the CDR3, the DNA is TGCGCCAGCAGCTTGCCCCTAGGGGACACTGAAGCTTTCTTT. Its translation is CASSLPLGDTEAFF. Full variable domain (rest looked up from reference TRBV5-1 and TRBJ1-1): KAGVTQTPRYLIKTRGQQVTLSCSPISGHRSVSWYQQTPGQGLQFLFEYFSETQRNKGNFPGRFSGRQFSNSRSEMNVSTLELGDSALYLCASSLPLGDTEAFFGQGTRLTVV.

This clonotype was observed a few times. The genes are TRBV7-2 and TRBJ2-3; no firm D call. CDR3 length: 13 amino acids. Trimming took off 6 bases at V and 4 bases at J, with 11 bases between the two ends. In germline, CDR1 is SGHTA, CDR2 FQGNSA. In DNA form, the CDR3 reads TGTGCCAGCAGTCCCGGCCCTGCAGATACGCAGTATTTT. Translating it yields CASSPGPADTQYF.

The rearrangement uses TRBV24-1 and TRBJ2-1; D is ambiguous. This CDR3 has 15 residues. Germline CDR1 reads KGHDR; CDR2 reads SFDVKD. Trimming left V 0 bases short and J 8 bases short, with 13 bases between. The CDR3 DNA follows: TGTGCCACCAGTGATTTGCCCGTCTTGGGCCATGAGCAGTTCTTC. Its translation is CATSDLPVLGHEQFF.

This clonotype was picked up one time. The chain joins TRBV5-1 to TRBJ2-7, with unresolved D. Germline V gene lookup returns CDR1 SGHRS and CDR2 YFSETQ. The CDR3 loop spans 13 amino acids. Trimming cost V 1 base and J 3 bases, with 8 bases left between them. CDR3 protein: CASSLNHFYEQYF. CDR3 coding DNA: TGCGCCAGCAGCTTGAACCATTTCTACGAGCAGTACTTC.

This clonotype was seen ten or more times. The V call is TRBV6-5, the J call TRBJ2-3; 7 bases fit TRBD1. V dropped 2 bases and J dropped 2; count of bases not matched to a gene: 4. CDR3 length: 15 amino acids. Germline-derived CDR1 and CDR2 are MNHEY and SVGAGI. Here the CDR3 reads CASSYGTESTDTQYF. DNA for the CDR3: TGTGCCAGCAGTTACGGGACAGAGTCCACAGATACGCAGTATTTT.

For the CDR3, the DNA is TGTGCCAGCAGCTTAGCGTCGTGGGCGGGGAGGACAGATACGCAGTATTTT. Amino acids: CASSLASWAGRTDTQYF. V gene TRBV7-2 combines with J gene TRBJ2-3, with D maybe TRBD2 (6 bases). The CDR3 length is 17 residues. The germline V gene has CDR1 SGHTA and CDR2 FQGNSA. V lost 0 bases and J lost 3, with 16 bases in between.

V is TRBV6-5 and J is TRBJ2-5; possibly TRBD1 or TRBD2 for D (5 bases each). The germline V gene has CDR1 MNHEY and CDR2 SVGAGI. V lost 2 bases and J lost 4, with 14 bases in between. The CDR3 extends over 15 amino acids. CDR3 DNA: TGTGCCAGCAGTTACGTCAGGACGGGGCGAGAGACCCAGTACTTC. This translates into CASSYVRTGRETQYF.

Ten or more counts support this clonotype. The chain is built from TRBV20-1 and TRBJ1-2; perhaps TRBD1 as D (5 bases). Per germline, CDR1 DFQATT and CDR2 SNEGSKA (reference sequence). V was clipped by 1 base and J by 0 bases, with 9 bases between them. CDR3 size: 14 residues. The CDR3: CSARVLGANYGYTF. CDR3 bases: TGCAGTGCTAGAGTTCTGGGGGCTAACTATGGCTACACCTTC.

The chain carries TRBV20-1 and TRBJ2-1, with D perhaps TRBD2 (6 bases). The CDR3 has 17 amino acids. Trimming took 6 bases from V and 2 from J, leaving 23 bases between them. Germline V CDR1 and CDR2: DFQATT, SNEGSKA (reference sequence). This chain's CDR3 is CSAPARGTSSTYNEQFF. The CDR3 DNA reads TGCAGTGCCCCAGCGCGGGGCACCTCTAGTACCTACAATGAGCAGTTCTTC.

This clonotype was picked up a small number of times. The genes are TRBV24-1 and TRBJ2-3; D is uncertain. Germline CDR1 reads KGHDR; CDR2 reads SFDVKD. This CDR3 is built from 13 residues. V was shortened by 7 bases and J by 2 bases, with 9 bases between the two germline ends. In nucleotides, the CDR3 is TGTGCCACCAGGGGCAGTTTCACAGATACGCAGTATTTT. Residues: CATRGSFTDTQYF.

The rearrangement uses TRBV29-1 and TRBJ1-1; weak D call: TRBD1 (6 bases). V was trimmed by 4 bases and J by 8 bases, leaving 23 bases between them. Germline CDR1 and CDR2: SQVTM and ANQGSEA. The length of the CDR3 is 15 residues. As DNA, the CDR3 is TGCAGCGTTGGTCCCACACAGGGCAGTAGGGCAGAAGCTTTCTTT. This codes for CSVGPTQGSRAEAFF.

This clonotype was recorded a few times. This sequence joins TRBV7-9 and TRBJ2-7; D may correspond to TRBD1 or TRBD2 (5 bases each). V shed 6 bases and J shed 0 bases, with 21 bases lying between them. The CDR3 totals 17 residues. CDR1 and CDR2 (germline): SEHNR, FQNEAQ (reference sequence). CDR3 DNA sequence: TGTGCCAGCAGTCTTCTTACTGGGACGCCGAGCTCCTACGAGCAGTACTTC. Residues: CASSLLTGTPSSYEQYF.

This clonotype occurred many times. This chain links TRBV21-1 with TRBJ2-1. TRBV21-1 is given as a pseudogene. CDR3 size: 11 residues. The CDR3 DNA follows: TGTGCCAGGGTTTTTGGTTGGGAGCAGTTCTTC. Protein product: CARVFGWEQFF.

This clonotype has ten or more counts. The gene calls are TRBV18 and TRBJ2-3; 8 bases agree with TRBD1. This CDR3 has 13 residues. After removal of 3 bases from V and 6 bases from J, the junction contained 2 bases not matched to a gene. Per germline, CDR1 KGHSH and CDR2 LQKENI. The CDR3 sequence is CASSPGQGDTQYF. CDR3 nucleotide sequence: TGTGCCAGCTCACCTGGACAGGGTGATACGCAGTATTTT.

This clonotype was detected ten times or more. The V and J genes are TRBV25-1 and TRBJ2-5; D is undetermined. V was shortened by 3 bases and J by 5 bases, with 13 bases between the two germline ends. CDR1 and CDR2 (germline): MGHDK, SYGVNS. There are 14 residues in the CDR3. The CDR3 loop reads CASSDHNPLETQYF. CDR3 DNA sequence: TGTGCCAGCAGTGACCACAACCCGCTCGAGACCCAGTACTTC.

The V call is TRBV15, the J call TRBJ1-1, with no clear D. Germline CDR1 reads LNHNV; CDR2 reads YYDKDF (reference sequence). The CDR3 extends over 14 amino acids. V lost 1 base and J 0 bases, leaving 6 bases between the germline ends. The CDR3 sequence is CATSRVGLNTEAFF. The CDR3 coding sequence is TGTGCCACCAGCAGAGTAGGGTTGAACACTGAAGCTTTCTTT.

This clonotype has a count of ten or more. This chain joins TRBV29-1 and TRBJ2-7; 8 bases line up with TRBD2. J was trimmed by 2 bases and V by 6 bases; bases with no gene match: 6. This CDR3 comprises 13 residues. Germline CDR1 and CDR2: SQVTM and ANQGSEA. CDR3: CSVAGESAYEQYF. The CDR3, as DNA: TGCAGCGTAGCGGGGGAATCCGCCTACGAGCAGTACTTC.

The chain recombines TRBV7-2 with TRBJ1-3; the D is unclear. V lost 1 base and J lost 0, with 7 bases in between. The CDR3 loop spans 15 amino acids. Per the germline V gene, CDR1 is SGHTA and CDR2 is FQGNSA. Here the CDR3 DNA reads TGTGCCAGCAGCTTAGGGCAGTACTCTGGAAACACCATATATTTT. Its protein is CASSLGQYSGNTIYF.

This clonotype has only a few counts. The rearrangement uses TRBV29-1 and TRBJ1-4, with D tentatively TRBD1 (5 bases). The V gene lost 4 bases and the J gene lost 2 bases, with 8 bases spanning the gap. The CDR3 consists of 13 residues. Germline assignment: CDR1 SQVTM and CDR2 ANQGSEA. CDR3 region: CSVAGATNEKLFF. CDR3 bases: TGCAGCGTTGCTGGGGCTACTAATGAAAAACTGTTTTTT.

Only a few counts were recorded for this clonotype. This chain connects TRBV6-2 or TRBV6-3 to TRBJ2-1; 9 nucleotides align to TRBD1. The CDR3 is 21 amino acids. Germline V gene lookup returns CDR1 MNHEY and CDR2 SVGEGT. J gave up 4 bases and V 5 bases, and 24 bases lay outside the gene matches. The CDR3 DNA is TGTGCCAGCAGTCTACGTTCTATCCGGGACAGGGTCACATTTGGGTACAATGAGCAGTTCTTC. Translating it yields CASSLRSIRDRVTFGYNEQFF.

This clonotype was seen many times. This chain uses TRBV5-1 with TRBJ1-5; D call uncertain. V shed 0 bases and J shed 6 bases, with 22 bases lying between them. Germline assignment: CDR1 SGHRS and CDR2 YFSETQ. The CDR3 has 18 amino acids. This chain's CDR3 is CASSLDFFQVKLSQPQHF. CDR3 nucleotide sequence: TGCGCCAGCAGCTTGGATTTCTTCCAGGTAAAATTGAGTCAGCCCCAGCATTTT.

This clonotype was found many times. The V gene is TRBV29-1, the J gene TRBJ1-2; D is uncertain. The CDR3 runs to 11 residues. Trimming left V 3 bases short and J 4 bases short, with 6 bases between. CDR1 is SQVTM and CDR2 is ANQGSEA in the germline V gene. In nucleotides, the CDR3 is TGCAGCGTTGACAGCTCCTATGGCTACACCTTC. It codes for CSVDSSYGYTF.

This chain uses TRBV20-1 with TRBJ2-5; unclear D gene. This CDR3 is built from 14 residues. CDR1 and CDR2 (germline): DFQATT, SNEGSKA (reference sequence). The V end lost 1 base, the J end lost 5 bases, and 14 bases lay between the germline ends. CDR3 protein: CSARGFFLSETQYF. The DNA of the CDR3 is TGCAGTGCTAGAGGGTTTTTTTTGTCGGAGACCCAGTACTTC.

This clonotype has only a few counts. The rearrangement joins TRBV20-1 to TRBJ1-6, with a tentative D call TRBD1 (5 bases). This CDR3 has 16 residues. V lost 5 bases and J lost 0, with 14 bases in between. CDR1 and CDR2 (germline): DFQATT, SNEGSKA (reference sequence). The CDR3 bases are TGCAGTGCTCGGGACTTCCGGAGCTCCTATAATTCACCCCTCCACTTT. It yields the protein CSARDFRSSYNSPLHF.

This clonotype has ten or more counts. V gene TRBV7-9 combines with J gene TRBJ1-1, with no clear D. Germline V gene sequence: CDR1 SEHNR, CDR2 FQNEAQ (reference sequence). The CDR3 extends over 12 amino acids. V was cut by 5 bases and J by 4 bases, with 8 bases left in between. The CDR3 sequence is CASSLAGTEAFF. The CDR3 DNA reads as TGTGCCAGCAGCCTGGCTGGCACTGAAGCTTTCTTT.